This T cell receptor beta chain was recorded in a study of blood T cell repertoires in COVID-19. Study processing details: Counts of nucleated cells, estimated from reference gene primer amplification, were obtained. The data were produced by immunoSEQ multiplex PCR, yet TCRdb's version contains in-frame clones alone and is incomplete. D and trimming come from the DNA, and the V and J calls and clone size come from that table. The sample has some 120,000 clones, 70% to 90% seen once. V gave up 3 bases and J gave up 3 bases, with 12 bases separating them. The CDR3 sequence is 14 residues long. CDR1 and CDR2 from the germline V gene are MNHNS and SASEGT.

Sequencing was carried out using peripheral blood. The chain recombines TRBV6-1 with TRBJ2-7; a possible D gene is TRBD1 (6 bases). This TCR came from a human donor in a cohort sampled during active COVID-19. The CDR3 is CASSEAHRDYEQYF. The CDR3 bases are TGTGCCAGCAGTGAGGCCCACAGGGACTACGAGCAGTACTTC.